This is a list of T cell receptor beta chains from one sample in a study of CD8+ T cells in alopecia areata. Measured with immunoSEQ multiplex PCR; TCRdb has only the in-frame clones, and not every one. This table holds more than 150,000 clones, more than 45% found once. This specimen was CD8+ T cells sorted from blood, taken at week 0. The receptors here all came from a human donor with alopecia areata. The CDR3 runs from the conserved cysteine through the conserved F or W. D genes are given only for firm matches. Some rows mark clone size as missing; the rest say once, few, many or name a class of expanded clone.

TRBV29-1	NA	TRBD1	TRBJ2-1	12	TGCAGCCTTTTGCAGGGGGCCAATGAGCAGTTCTTC	CSLLQGANEQFF
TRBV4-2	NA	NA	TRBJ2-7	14	TGTGCCAGCAGCCCTGGGTCGGGAAACTACGAGCAGTACTTC	CASSPGSGNYEQYF
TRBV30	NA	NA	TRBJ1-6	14	TGTGCCTGGACCTCTGGGACAAAACTTTCACCCCTCCACTTT	CAWTSGTKLSPLHF
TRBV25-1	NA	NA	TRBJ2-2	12	TGTGCCAGCAGTCAGGGCCCCGGGGAGCTGTTTTTT	CASSQGPGELFF
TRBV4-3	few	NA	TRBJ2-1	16	TGCGCCAGCAGCCAAGTGGGGCACCACTCCTACAATGAGCAGTTCTTC	CASSQVGHHSYNEQFF
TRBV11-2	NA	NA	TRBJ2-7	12	TGTGCCAGCAGCCTGGGAGCGTACGAGCAGTACTTC	CASSLGAYEQYF
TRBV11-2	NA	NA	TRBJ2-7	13	TGTGCCAGCAGCCTCCCGGGGGCCTACGAGCAGTACTTC	CASSLPGAYEQYF
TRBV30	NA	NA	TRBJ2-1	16	TGTGCCTGGAGCGGAGATGCGGGGCTTTCTTACAATGAGCAGTTCTTC	CAWSGDAGLSYNEQFF
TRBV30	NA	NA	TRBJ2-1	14	TGTGCCTGGAGTCACGGGGACTCCTACAATGAGCAGTTCTTC	CAWSHGDSYNEQFF
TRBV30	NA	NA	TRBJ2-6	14	TGTGCCTGGAGTACAGGGACTGGGGCCAACGTCCTGACTTTC	CAWSTGTGANVLTF
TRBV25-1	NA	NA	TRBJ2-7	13	TGTGCCAGCAGTGAAGACTTCTCCTACGAGCAGTACTTC	CASSEDFSYEQYF
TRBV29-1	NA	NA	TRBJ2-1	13	TGCAGCGTCGCCGGGAGCTCCTACAATGAGCAGTTCTTC	CSVAGSSYNEQFF
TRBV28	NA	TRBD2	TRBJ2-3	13	TGTGCCCCCCAGACGGGGGGAGGAGATACGCAGTATTTT	CAPQTGGGDTQYF
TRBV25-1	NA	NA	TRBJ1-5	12	TGTGCCAGCAGTGAATTTGGGGAGCCCCAGCATTTT	CASSEFGEPQHF
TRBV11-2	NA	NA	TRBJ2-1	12	TGTGCCAGCAGCTTAATTAGCGAGATGAAGTTCTTC	CASSLISEMKFF
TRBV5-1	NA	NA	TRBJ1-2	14	TGCGCCAGCAGCTTGGCGGACGGAAACTATGGCTACACCTTC	CASSLADGNYGYTF
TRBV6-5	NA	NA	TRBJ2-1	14	TGTGCCAGCAGACCCACTAACTCCTACAATGAGCAGTTCTTC	CASRPTNSYNEQFF
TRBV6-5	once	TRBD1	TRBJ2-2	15	TGTGCCACAGCATGGACAGGGGAAAACACCGGGGAGCTGTTTTTT	CATAWTGENTGELFF